The rows below give T cell receptor beta chains drawn from one sample of a study of PD-1 blockade in classical Hodgkin lymphoma. Some clones are missing from TCRdb's copy, which holds only in-frame ones; the method was immunoSEQ multiplex PCR. The sample yields about 39,000 clones, over 70% seen once. This specimen consisted of peripheral blood mononuclear cells (PBMCs), obtained before the fourth cycle of nivolumab. The origin of the receptors is a human donor with classical Hodgkin lymphoma. The CDR3 runs from the conserved cysteine through the conserved F or W. The D gene is left open where the match is weak. Clone size is not always given. Where it is, it says once, few, many or a class for expanded clones.

clone_size: .; j_call: TRBJ2-7; v_call: TRBV6-5; d_call: TRBD2; cdr3_nt: TGTGCCAGCAGGCCCCCGGGGGGGGGCACCTACGAGCAGTACTTC; cdr3_aa: CASRPPGGGTYEQYF
clone_size: few; j_call: TRBJ1-2; v_call: TRBV30; d_call: .; cdr3_nt: TGTGCCTGGAGTTCTCTTAACTATGGCTACACCTTC; cdr3_aa: CAWSSLNYGYTF
clone_size: .; j_call: TRBJ1-5; v_call: TRBV6-4; d_call: .; cdr3_nt: TGTGCCAGCAGTGACGGCGATCAGCCCCAGCATTTT; cdr3_aa: CASSDGDQPQHF
clone_size: .; j_call: TRBJ1-4; v_call: TRBV19; d_call: .; cdr3_nt: TGTGCCACCAGAGAAGGACGGGCAACTAATGAAAAACTGTTTTTT; cdr3_aa: CATREGRATNEKLFF
clone_size: .; j_call: TRBJ2-7; v_call: TRBV6-5; d_call: .; cdr3_nt: TGTGCCAGCAGTTATAGGCGGGGCGAGCAGTACTTC; cdr3_aa: CASSYRRGEQYF
clone_size: .; j_call: TRBJ2-3; v_call: TRBV28; d_call: .; cdr3_nt: TGTGCCAGCACTCACTATGGGGGTCGCACAGATACGCAGTATTTT; cdr3_aa: CASTHYGGRTDTQYF
clone_size: .; j_call: TRBJ2-2; v_call: TRBV5-8; d_call: .; cdr3_nt: TGTGCCAGCAGCTTTGGACTTTGGGCCGGGGAGCTGTTTTTT; cdr3_aa: CASSFGLWAGELFF
clone_size: .; j_call: TRBJ2-2; v_call: TRBV4-1; d_call: TRBD2; cdr3_nt: TGCGCCAGCAGCCTTTTAGCGGGGGCTAACACCGGGGAGCTGTTTTTT; cdr3_aa: CASSLLAGANTGELFF
clone_size: .; j_call: TRBJ2-7; v_call: TRBV7-6; d_call: .; cdr3_nt: TGTGCCAGCAGCTTAGCAGGGACCTACGAGCAGTACTTC; cdr3_aa: CASSLAGTYEQYF
clone_size: .; j_call: TRBJ2-6; v_call: TRBV30; d_call: .; cdr3_nt: TGTGCCTGGAGTGTTCCCAGGGCCTCTGGGGCCAACGTCCTGACTTTC; cdr3_aa: CAWSVPRASGANVLTF
clone_size: once; j_call: TRBJ2-2; v_call: TRBV7-9; d_call: .; cdr3_nt: TGTGCCAGCAGTTCGGGAGACGGAAACACCGGGGAGCTGTTTTTT; cdr3_aa: CASSSGDGNTGELFF
clone_size: .; j_call: TRBJ1-3; v_call: TRBV11-2; d_call: .; cdr3_nt: TGTGCCAGCAGCGTCATCTCCTCTGGAAACACCATATATTTT; cdr3_aa: CASSVISSGNTIYF
clone_size: .; j_call: TRBJ2-1; v_call: TRBV11-3; d_call: .; cdr3_nt: TGTGCCAGCAGCTTAGGACAGCATTCCTACAATGAGCAGTTCTTC; cdr3_aa: CASSLGQHSYNEQFF
clone_size: .; j_call: TRBJ1-6; v_call: TRBV6-5; d_call: TRBD1; cdr3_nt: TGTGCCAGCAGTTCGGACAGGAACTCCTATAATTCACCCCTCCACTTT; cdr3_aa: CASSSDRNSYNSPLHF
clone_size: .; j_call: TRBJ2-2; v_call: TRBV27; d_call: TRBD2; cdr3_nt: TGTGCCAGCAGTGGGACTAGCGGGGGGGCAGGCACCGGGGAGCTGTTTTTT; cdr3_aa: CASSGTSGGAGTGELFF
clone_size: .; j_call: TRBJ2-2; v_call: TRBV19; d_call: .; cdr3_nt: TGTGCCAGTAGTTCAATACTTTGGACCGGGGAGCTGTTTTTT; cdr3_aa: CASSSILWTGELFF
clone_size: .; j_call: TRBJ1-2; v_call: TRBV27; d_call: .; cdr3_nt: TGTGCCAGCAGTCCCCGCTGGGGCTATGGCTACACCTTC; cdr3_aa: CASSPRWGYGYTF
clone_size: .; j_call: TRBJ2-7; v_call: TRBV19; d_call: .; cdr3_nt: TGTGCCAGTACAGGCGACAGCCTCGGGGGCGAGCAGTACTTC; cdr3_aa: CASTGDSLGGEQYF
clone_size: .; j_call: TRBJ1-1; v_call: TRBV10-1; d_call: .; cdr3_nt: TGCGCCAGCAGTGGATCAGGGATCACTGAAGCTTTCTTT; cdr3_aa: CASSGSGITEAFF
clone_size: .; j_call: TRBJ1-6; v_call: TRBV28; d_call: .; cdr3_nt: TGTGCCAGCCTCACGGTCCCTTCTTCACCCCTCCACTTT; cdr3_aa: CASLTVPSSPLHF
clone_size: .; j_call: TRBJ2-7; v_call: TRBV5-1; d_call: .; cdr3_nt: TGCGCCAGCAGCTTTACAGGGTACGAGCAGTACTTC; cdr3_aa: CASSFTGYEQYF
clone_size: once; j_call: TRBJ1-2; v_call: TRBV4-3; d_call: TRBD1; cdr3_nt: TGCGCCAGCAGCCAAGATGGGACAGGGACAGACTATGGCTACACCTTC; cdr3_aa: CASSQDGTGTDYGYTF
clone_size: .; j_call: TRBJ1-3; v_call: TRBV28; d_call: TRBD1; cdr3_nt: TGTGCCAGCAGTTCAAGAACCTTACAGGGGGCGACCGGGGACACCATATATTTT; cdr3_aa: CASSSRTLQGATGDTIYF
clone_size: .; j_call: TRBJ2-1; v_call: TRBV7-2; d_call: .; cdr3_nt: TGTGCCAGCAGCTTAAGTCTCAGCCCCTACAATGAGCAGTTCTTC; cdr3_aa: CASSLSLSPYNEQFF